This T cell receptor (beta chain) derives from a study of monozygotic twins with inflammatory bowel disease. Findings of the study overall: Distinct T cell subtypes could not be told apart. IBD patients showed reduced TCRbeta diversity (inverse Simpson) versus healthy co-twins.

TCRdb re-called the 5' RACE reads and catalogs CDR3 proteins one per entry, DNA excluded. The sample table includes 150,000 to 200,000 distinct CDR3 sequences. Collection of a roughly 2.3 ml blood sample took place per donor. Blood samples, whole and unsorted for T cells, yielded the isolated total RNA. For this clonotype: Antigen: not known.

From germline, CDR1 is MNHEY and CDR2 SVGAGI. This CDR3 is 12 amino acids long. This TCR was sampled from a human donor with ulcerative colitis or Crohn's disease, or a healthy co-twin of an affected twin (not recorded which). This chain joins TRBV6-5 and TRBJ1-2; TCRdb returns TRBD1, unconfirmable since there is no DNA. The source material was blood. The CDR3 region is CASSRTGYGYTF.